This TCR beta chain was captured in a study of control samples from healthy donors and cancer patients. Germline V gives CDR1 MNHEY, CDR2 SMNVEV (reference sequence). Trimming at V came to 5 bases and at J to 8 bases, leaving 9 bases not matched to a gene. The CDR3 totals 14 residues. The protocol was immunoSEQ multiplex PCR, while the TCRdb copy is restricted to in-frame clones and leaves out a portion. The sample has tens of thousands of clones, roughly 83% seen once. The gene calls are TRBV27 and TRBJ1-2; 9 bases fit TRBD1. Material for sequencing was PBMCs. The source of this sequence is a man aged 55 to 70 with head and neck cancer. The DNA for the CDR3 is TGTGCCAGCAGTGCCCCCGGGACAGGGCCCGGCTACACCTTC. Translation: CASSAPGTGPGYTF.